This TCR beta chain originates from a study of blood T cell repertoires in COVID-19. In the study overall: Material from acute and convalescent COVID-19 was sourced from the United States, Italy and Spain. The analysed material was cDNA or gDNA that came from T cells, B-cell-depleted T cells, or PBMCs.

Original data processing: The assay estimated nucleated cells by amplifying reference gene primers. Libraries were prepared by immunoSEQ multiplex PCR; TCRdb keeps only in-frame clonotypes and omits some of them. V and J calls plus clone size are reproduced from that table; the DNA served to infer D and trimming. The table lists some 130,000 clones, more than 70% of them singletons, with around an eighth in the top ten. The junction had 6 bases not matched to a gene; V was cut back by 1 base and J by 8 bases. CDR1 SGHNT and CDR2 YYREEE come from the germline V gene (reference sequence). There are 14 residues in the CDR3.

Sample: peripheral blood. The receptor comes from a woman aged 30 to 39 who had recovered from COVID-19. This chain joins TRBV5-4 and TRBJ1-2; 9 bases match TRBD1. The CDR3 nucleotides are TGTGCCAGCAGCTTGATCGGGACAGGGCAAGGCTACACCTTC. The encoded protein is CASSLIGTGQGYTF. Drawing the rest from reference TRBV5-4 and TRBJ1-2, the complete variable domain is ETGVTQSPTHLIKTRGQQVTLRCSSQSGHNTVSWYQQALGQGPQFIFQYYREEENGRGNFPPRFSGLQFPNYSSELNVNALELDDSALYLCASSLIGTGQGYTFGSGTRLTVV.